This TCR beta chain was sequenced in a study of cytomegalovirus exposure and HLA in healthy donors. Study information: About 80 million unique TCRs from HLA-typed donors were held in an early data release. Study-wide results and caveats: Later work found most CMV-associated TCR beta chains apparently HLA-restricted.

This CDR3 spans 15 amino acids. The germline V gene has CDR1 LNHNV and CDR2 YYDKDF (reference sequence). The J segment lost 2 bases and the V segment lost 1 base, leaving 1 base of the junction unmatched. The PCR ran on 60 Vbeta and 13 Jbeta primers. Repertoires were generated with immunoSEQ multiplex PCR, while TCRdb's copy carries only in-frame clones and drops some. The sample records tens of thousands of clones, roughly 80% being singletons. With respect to this clone: Its matching antigen is unknown.

This clonotype originated in a young woman in good health and CMV-seropositive. The sequenced sample was PBMCs. The J gene is TRBJ2-7, the V gene TRBV15; TRBD2 aligns across 11 bases. Written as DNA, the CDR3 is TGTGCCACCAGCAGAGTTAGCGGGGGGGCCTACGAGCAGTACTTC. As protein: CATSRVSGGAYEQYF. Using reference TRBV15 and TRBJ2-7 for the parts outside the CDR3, the full variable domain is DAMVIQNPRYQVTQFGKPVTLSCSQTLNHNVMYWYQQKSSQAPKLLFHYYDKDFNNEADTPDNFQSRRPNTSFCFLDIRSPGLGDTAMYLCATSRVSGGAYEQYFGPGTRLTVT.